These T cell receptor beta chains were read from a single sample in a study of Graves' ophthalmopathy and Graves' hyperthyroidism. TCRdb analysed the multiplex PCR reads with MiXCR anew, one entry per CDR3 protein. The table records around 1.1 million distinct CDR3 sequences, roughly two fifths of them present only once. The material sequenced was peripheral blood or thyroid tissue (not recorded which). Receptor source: an adult man with Graves' hyperthyroidism. Both conserved end residues are part of each CDR3.

v_call,cdr3_aa
TRBV29-1,CSGGTGGNYGYTF
TRBV12-3/TRBV12-4,CASSPADRQWEAQYF
TRBV20-1,CSARDLVGDEKLFF
TRBV7-8,CASSLTLSELETQYF
TRBV6-1,CASLGGQGIAYEQYF
TRBV4-1,CASSSDRGTGYTF
TRBV4-3,CASSQVRGVPEAFF
TRBV7-7,CAGSFPRGEETQYF
TRBV11-2,CASSWDPGVNTEAFF
TRBV10-3,CAISPRDREETQYF
TRBV7-2,CASSQGQWAFF
TRBV2,CASNPGREVTEAFF
TRBV10-3,CAISDFAGGGNEQFF
TRBV20-1,CSARGGGSTNYGYTF
TRBV7-2,CASSPDSAYGYTF
TRBV2,CASSPPATRYFYGYTF
TRBV7-8,CASSLWDRQSYEQYF
TRBV29-1,CSQLDRVTPYSPLHF
TRBV12-3/TRBV12-4,CASRNEGQGYEQYF
TRBV4-2,CASSQEFQGLNQPQHF